The clone carrying this T cell receptor beta chain was picked up a small number of times. The antigen is not known. Averaging about 120 mL, one heparinised blood draw was given by each donor. The data were obtained in a study of beta chain features in type 1 diabetes. Isolated RNA was reverse transcribed in full, so expressed TCRB transcripts were sequenced. This table comes from immunoSEQ multiplex PCR, and its TCRdb copy is limited to in-frame clones, with some not included. This sample has more than 120,000 clones, with approximately 13% found just once. Germline V gene sequence: CDR1 SGHRS, CDR2 YFSETQ. Trimming took 0 bases from V and 4 from J, leaving 10 bases between them. The CDR3 runs 14 residues. Study-level points and caveats: Type 1 diabetes patients showed a moderate but significant shortening of TCRB CDR3s in all four CD4+ subsets. Fewer insertions but more deletions were seen at VDJ junctions in type 1 diabetes patients.

The chain combines TRBV5-1 with TRBJ1-1; D is perhaps TRBD1 (5 bases). Sequencing used central memory CD4+ T cells from blood. This TCR came from a man younger than 30 with type 1 diabetes. For the CDR3, the DNA is TGCGCCAGCAGCTTGGAAAGGGGAAGCACTGAAGCTTTCTTT. Translating gives CASSLERGSTEAFF.